The 31 T cell receptor beta chains given below trace back to one sample, sequenced in a study of T cell repertoires in cytomegalovirus infection. In TCRdb, the reads were re-called with MiXCR into one record per CDR3 protein. The data contain about 180,000 distinct CDR3 sequences, approximately 15% of them seen just once; the ten biggest clones take up roughly a quarter. The sequencing sample was made of PBMCs. The receptors come from a human donor in good health (CMV status not recorded). Some clones in this sample may be carry-over from other donors' samples.

The table lists this clonotype with a few counts. CDR3 nucleotides: TGCAGCGTTGACACCCCGGGACTAGCTTACAATGAGCAGTTCTTC. Protein sequence: CSVDTPGLAYNEQFF. V gene TRBV29-1 combines with J gene TRBJ2-1; 9 bases match TRBD2. CDR1 and CDR2 (germline): SQVTM, ANQGSEA. The CDR3 spans 15 residues. The V and J ends lost 3 bases and 4 bases, in that order; junction bases with no gene match: 7.

This clonotype was seen many times. V gene TRBV28 combines with J gene TRBJ2-1; D uncertain. The germline gives CDR1 MDHEN, CDR2 SYDVKM. The CDR3 spans 16 residues. Trimming took 3 bases from V and 10 from J, leaving 22 bases between them. CDR3 DNA sequence: TGTGCCAGCAGTTTTTCCCTTGTCAACCGAACGTTGGAGCAGTTCTTC. Translating gives CASSFSLVNRTLEQFF. The complete variable domain, with remaining parts taken from reference TRBV28 and TRBJ2-1, reads DVKVTQSSRYLVKRTGEKVFLECVQDMDHENMFWYRQDPGLGLRLIYFSYDVKMKEKGDIPEGYSVSREKKERFSLILESASTNQTSMYLCASSFSLVNRTLEQFFGPGTRLTVL.

There are many counts of this clonotype. The V call is TRBV7-8, the J call TRBJ2-7, with D perhaps matching TRBD2 (6 bases). V was cut by 2 bases and J by 7 bases, with 12 bases left in between. There are 13 residues in the CDR3. Germline lookup yields CDR1 SGHVS and CDR2 FQNEAQ. CDR3 nucleotides: TGTGCCAGCAGCTTACGGACTACGGAGGAGCAGTACTTC. This codes for CASSLRTTEEQYF.

The genes are TRBV15 and TRBJ1-1, with D maybe TRBD1 (5 bases). CDR3 length: 16 amino acids. The germline V gene encodes CDR1 LNHNV and CDR2 YYDKDF (reference sequence). Trimming pared 1 base from V and 1 base from J, leaving 13 bases between. DNA for the CDR3: TGTGCCACCAGCAGAGGCGTAAGGACATCGAACACTGAAGCTTTCTTT. Its protein product is CATSRGVRTSNTEAFF. Full variable domain (remainder filled in from reference TRBV15 and TRBJ1-1): DAMVIQNPRYQVTQFGKPVTLSCSQTLNHNVMYWYQQKSSQAPKLLFHYYDKDFNNEADTPDNFQSRRPNTSFCFLDIRSPGLGDTAMYLCATSRGVRTSNTEAFFGQGTRLTVV.

At least ten counts were recorded for this clonotype. V gene TRBV7-2 combines with J gene TRBJ2-1; 7 positions agree with TRBD2. The V segment lost 4 bases and the J segment 0 bases; nucleotides outside the gene matches: 12. The germline gives CDR1 SGHTA, CDR2 FQGNSA. This CDR3 is built from 18 residues. This chain's CDR3 is CASSSQSGTTVSYNEQFF. The CDR3 DNA sequence: TGTGCCAGCAGCTCACAAAGCGGGACTACTGTCTCCTACAATGAGCAGTTCTTC.

There are many counts of this clonotype. This rearrangement joins TRBV10-3 to TRBJ2-6; the D gene is possibly TRBD1 (5 bases). Trimming pared 8 bases from V and 0 bases from J, leaving 11 bases between. CDR1 is ENHRY and CDR2 is SYGVKD in the germline V gene. This CDR3 comprises 15 residues. In DNA, the CDR3 is TGTGCCATCGCCGGCAGGGACTCTGGGGCCAACGTCCTGACTTTC. Translated: CAIAGRDSGANVLTF.

Only a few counts were recorded for this clonotype. This chain connects TRBV28 to TRBJ2-3; D is unclear. The V end was cut by 8 bases, the J end by 0 bases, with 9 bases between. The CDR3 sequence is 13 residues long. Germline V gene data show CDR1 as MDHEN and CDR2 as SYDVKM. The CDR3 loop reads CASGSPSTDTQYF. The CDR3, as DNA: TGTGCCAGCGGTTCCCCGAGCACAGATACGCAGTATTTT.

This clonotype came up a few times. The chain uses TRBV6-2 or TRBV6-3 and TRBJ1-1; 7 bases align to TRBD1. The CDR3 has 14 amino acids. Germline V gene lookup returns CDR1 MNHEY and CDR2 SVGEGT. Trimming removed 6 bases from V and 2 bases from J; junction bases left unmatched: 6. The CDR3 loop reads CASRVYRGNTEAFF. The CDR3, as DNA: TGTGCCAGCAGGGTCTACAGGGGAAACACTGAAGCTTTCTTT.

This chain joins TRBV7-2 and TRBJ2-1; D gene uncertain. V was trimmed by 3 bases and J by 5 bases, leaving 11 bases between them. Germline CDR1 SGHTA, CDR2 FQGNSA. This CDR3 is built from 14 residues. The CDR3 here is CASSLLGINNEQFF. CDR3 coding DNA: TGTGCCAGCAGCTTGTTGGGGATCAACAATGAGCAGTTCTTC.

This clonotype was counted many times. The chain carries TRBV5-6 and TRBJ2-6, with D possibly being TRBD1 (6 bases). Germline values: CDR1 SGHDT, CDR2 YYEEEE. Trimming stripped 7 bases from V and 0 bases from J, with 14 bases between. The CDR3 covers 16 residues. This CDR3 reads CASYRALSSGANVLTF. CDR3 in DNA: TGTGCCAGCTACAGGGCCCTGAGCTCTGGGGCCAACGTCCTGACTTTC.

This clonotype appeared many times. CDR3 nucleotides: TGTGCCAGCCTACTCCCTGGGACACAGGGGGTTGGTGCTTTCTTT. It yields the protein CASLLPGTQGVGAFF. The chain links TRBV28 to TRBJ1-1, with 8 bases fitting TRBD1. J gave up 11 bases and V 8 bases, and 19 bases lay outside the gene matches. Germline loops: CDR1 MDHEN, CDR2 SYDVKM. The CDR3 is made up of 15 amino acids.

This clonotype was recorded a few times. The rearrangement uses TRBV7-3 and TRBJ2-1; D is ambiguous. Germline lookup yields CDR1 SGHTA and CDR2 FQGTGA. The CDR3 spans 13 residues. Trimming shortened V by 4 bases and J by 0 bases, and 4 bases separated the two germline ends. The CDR3, as DNA: TGTGCCAGCAGCTGGGACTCCTACAATGAGCAGTTCTTC. Its protein product is CASSWDSYNEQFF.

In this sample, this clonotype turned up many times. The gene calls are TRBV11-2 and TRBJ2-3; D is tentatively TRBD1 or TRBD2 (6 bases each). This CDR3 is 16 amino acids long. The germline V and J ends were trimmed by 5 bases and 2 bases, with 17 bases remaining between them. Germline lookup yields CDR1 SGHAT and CDR2 FQNNGV. Here the CDR3 reads CASSAAGGWVTDTQYF. The DNA for the CDR3 is TGTGCCAGCAGCGCCGCCGGGGGCTGGGTCACAGATACGCAGTATTTT.

This clonotype was found many times. The V and J genes are TRBV7-6 and TRBJ2-7; 10 bases map to TRBD1. This CDR3 spans 15 amino acids. Germline-derived CDR1 and CDR2 are SGHVS and FNYEAQ. Germline trimming cut 5 bases from V and 4 bases from J; bases unmatched to any gene: 8. CDR3 DNA: TGTGCCAGCAGCCCGCTAGGACAGGGGGTATACGAGCAGTACTTC. Translation gives CASSPLGQGVYEQYF.

This clonotype was counted at least ten times. This sequence joins TRBV28 and TRBJ2-4; D unclear. With 6 bases removed from V and 1 base from J, the gap between germline ends came to 16 bases. This CDR3 comprises 16 residues. Germline lookup yields CDR1 MDHEN and CDR2 SYDVKM. DNA of the CDR3: TGTGCCAGCAGCCCAGAGAGCCGGGTGGCCAAAAACATTCAGTACTTC. Protein sequence: CASSPESRVAKNIQYF.

This clonotype was counted many times. The chain recombines TRBV7-3 with TRBJ1-6; TRBD1 matches at 7 bases. The CDR3 loop spans 14 amino acids. V shed 5 bases, J shed 9 bases, and the junction held 7 bases outside the gene matches. Germline CDR1 reads SGHTA; CDR2 reads FQGTGA. The CDR3 spells CASSPGGGVSPLHF. CDR3 DNA: TGTGCCAGCAGCCCAGGGGGGGGTGTTTCACCCCTCCACTTT.

The chain has TRBV27 and TRBJ2-6, with D uncertain. Trimming stripped 6 bases from V and 0 bases from J, with 9 bases between. The CDR3 is 15 residues long. Germline V lookup: CDR1 MNHEY, CDR2 SMNVEV (reference sequence). CDR3: CASRDGSSGANVLTF. In nucleotides, the CDR3 is TGTGCCAGCAGAGACGGAAGCTCTGGGGCCAACGTCCTGACTTTC.

The table lists this clonotype with many counts. The CDR3 DNA reads as TGCAGTGCGCAGACAGGGTCTAGAAACACCATATATTTT. Translating it yields CSAQTGSRNTIYF. J is TRBJ1-3 and V is TRBV20-1; 7 bases fit TRBD1. The CDR3 spans 13 residues. Germline CDR1 DFQATT, CDR2 SNEGSKA (reference sequence). The V and J ends lost 6 bases and 5 bases, in that order; junction bases with no gene match: 7.

CDR3 in amino acids: CASSLTDGSGNTIYF. The CDR3 DNA reads as TGTGCCAGCAGCCTGACGGACGGCTCTGGAAACACCATATATTTT. V usage is TRBV7-3 and J usage is TRBJ1-3, with D unclear. The V end was cut by 5 bases, the J end by 0 bases, with 11 bases between. There are 15 residues in the CDR3. The germline V gene has CDR1 SGHTA and CDR2 FQGTGA.

This clonotype was picked up many times. The V and J genes are TRBV7-2 and TRBJ1-1; D unresolved. The germline V and J ends were trimmed by 2 bases and 2 bases, with 6 bases remaining between them. Per germline, CDR1 SGHTA and CDR2 FQGNSA. The CDR3 totals 13 residues. The CDR3 coding sequence is TGTGCCAGCAGCTTAAATAGTAACACTGAAGCTTTCTTT. It specifies CASSLNSNTEAFF.

Ten or more counts support this clonotype. The V and J genes are TRBV28 and TRBJ2-5, with D possibly being TRBD1 (6 bases). Trimming stripped 4 bases from V and 3 bases from J, with 15 bases between. The germline V gene encodes CDR1 MDHEN and CDR2 SYDVKM. This CDR3 has 15 residues. The CDR3 loop is CASSYNRDTEETQYF. The DNA of the CDR3 is TGTGCCAGCAGTTATAACCGGGACACCGAAGAGACCCAGTACTTC.

Only a few counts were recorded for this clonotype. The gene calls are TRBV14 and TRBJ2-2; 11 nucleotides align to TRBD2. V lost 2 bases to trimming and J lost 4 bases; unmatched junction nucleotides: 0. There are 15 residues in the CDR3. Germline CDR1 SGHDN, CDR2 FVKESK. CDR3 bases: TGTGCCAGCAGCCAAACTAGCGGGAGCACCGGGGAGCTGTTTTTT. Translating gives CASSQTSGSTGELFF.

This clonotype came up many times. The chain is built from TRBV7-8 and TRBJ2-3, with D perhaps being TRBD1 or TRBD2 (5 bases each). Looked up from germline, CDR1 is SGHVS and CDR2 is FQNEAQ. With 2 bases removed from V and 4 bases from J, the gap between germline ends came to 19 bases. CDR3 length equals 17 residues. The CDR3 sequence is CASSLMWRTLGADTQYF. CDR3 DNA: TGTGCCAGCAGCTTAATGTGGCGTACCCTGGGGGCAGATACGCAGTATTTT. The entire variable domain, with the rest obtained from reference TRBV7-8 and TRBJ2-3, is as follows: GAGVSQSPRYKVAKRGQDVALRCDPISGHVSLFWYQQALGQGPEFLTYFQNEAQLDKSGLPSDRFFAERPEGSVSTLKIQRTQQEDSAVYLCASSLMWRTLGADTQYFGPGTRLTVL.

This clonotype was recorded at least ten times. This chain connects TRBV28 to TRBJ2-7; no reliable D call. CDR1 is MDHEN, CDR2 SYDVKM, per germline. The CDR3 sequence is 12 residues long. V dropped 3 bases and J dropped 5 bases, with 8 bases sitting between them. The DNA for the CDR3 is TGTGCCAGCAGTTTTGTCCCGGACGAGCAGTACTTC. This gives the protein CASSFVPDEQYF.

This rearrangement joins TRBV29-1 to TRBJ2-7; D might be TRBD1 (5 bases). The CDR3 sequence is 13 residues long. The germline V and J ends were trimmed by 4 bases and 7 bases, with 17 bases remaining between them. The V gene's germline CDR1 is SQVTM and CDR2 ANQGSEA. Here the CDR3 reads CSVVPRVRGEQYF. The CDR3 nucleotides read TGCAGCGTTGTCCCCAGGGTCCGTGGGGAGCAGTACTTC.

This sequence joins TRBV4-3 and TRBJ2-1, with D possibly TRBD2 on 5 matching bases. Per germline, CDR1 LGHNA and CDR2 YSLEER. V was clipped by 1 base and J by 4 bases, with 11 bases between them. The CDR3 runs 15 residues. The CDR3 nucleotides read TGCGCCAGCAGCCAAGGCCTAGCTTTTTACAATGAGCAGTTCTTC. Protein product: CASSQGLAFYNEQFF.

This clonotype has just a few counts. CDR3 nucleotide sequence: TGCAGCGTTGTAGGCCAGATTTCTGGCTACACCTTC. Translation: CSVVGQISGYTF. The chain joins TRBV29-1 to TRBJ1-2, with unresolved D. Per the germline V gene, CDR1 is SQVTM and CDR2 is ANQGSEA. The CDR3 consists of 12 residues. Trimming pared 4 bases from V and 7 bases from J, leaving 13 bases between.

Only a few counts were recorded for this clonotype. This chain connects TRBV28 to TRBJ2-3; 10 bases are a match to TRBD2. J lost 4 bases, V lost 8 bases, and 6 bases had no gene match. The CDR3 has 14 amino acids. The V gene's germline CDR1 is MDHEN and CDR2 SYDVKM. The CDR3 region has the DNA TGTGCCAGCCGTTCTAGCGGGAGCGCAGATACGCAGTATTTT. It specifies CASRSSGSADTQYF.

The chain has TRBV5-1 and TRBJ2-7; D uncertain. This CDR3 comprises 15 residues. With 0 bases removed from V and 3 bases from J, the gap between germline ends came to 13 bases. CDR1 and CDR2 from the germline V gene are SGHRS and YFSETQ. CDR3 in DNA: TGCGCCAGCAGCTTGGTTCCCGGGTTCAACTACGAGCAGTACTTC. This gives the protein CASSLVPGFNYEQYF.

This clonotype was counted many times. The J gene is TRBJ2-5, the V gene TRBV7-2; maybe TRBD2 (6 bases). V lost 6 bases and J lost 3, with 14 bases in between. In germline, CDR1 is SGHTA, CDR2 FQGNSA. This CDR3 is 14 amino acids long. DNA for the CDR3: TGTGCCAGCAGTACTCGGGGGAGTAAAGAGACCCAGTACTTC. Translated: CASSTRGSKETQYF.

In its sample, this clonotype was seen a few times. The chain joins TRBV11-2 to TRBJ2-5; the D is unclear. V shed 3 bases and J shed 3 bases, with 11 bases lying between them. Germline CDR1 is SGHAT and CDR2 is FQNNGV. The CDR3 extends over 14 amino acids. CDR3 nucleotide sequence: TGTGCCAGCAGCTTCCAAGGCTACGAAGAGACCCAGTACTTC. Its translation: CASSFQGYEETQYF.